Presented here are 29 T cell receptor beta chains from one specimen sequenced in a study of blood T cell repertoires in COVID-19. Some clones are missing from TCRdb's copy, which holds only in-frame ones; the method was immunoSEQ multiplex PCR. The table includes fewer than 350,000 clones, about nine tenths detected once. The sample taken for sequencing was peripheral blood. The receptors here all came from a woman under 40 with COVID-19, enrolled during active disease.

CDR3 residues: CAWNRPQRSYEQYF. In DNA, the CDR3 is TGTGCCTGGAACAGGCCTCAGAGGTCCTACGAGCAGTACTTC. V and J are TRBV30 and TRBJ2-7, with TRBD1 as a possible D gene (5 bases). V lost 4 bases and J 1 base, leaving 14 bases between the germline ends. From germline, CDR1 is GTSNPN and CDR2 SVGIG (reference sequence). The CDR3 totals 14 residues.

CDR3: CASSLTDFAGYTF. The CDR3 DNA reads TGTGCCAGCAGTTTGACAGATTTCGCTGGCTACACCTTC. The rearrangement links TRBV5-5 to TRBJ1-2; tentative D call: TRBD1 (5 bases). CDR1 SGHKS and CDR2 YYEKEE come from the germline V gene (reference sequence). This CDR3 comprises 13 residues. Trimming left V 5 bases short and J 7 bases short, with 15 bases between. The entire variable domain, with the rest obtained from reference TRBV5-5 and TRBJ1-2, is as follows: DAGVTQSPTHLIKTRGQQVTLRCSPISGHKSVSWYQQVLGQGPQFIFQYYEKEERGRGNFPDRFSARQFPNYSSELNVNALLLGDSALYLCASSLTDFAGYTFGSGTRLTVV.

This clone showed up just a few times. CDR3 nucleotide sequence: TGTGCCAGCAGCTTTCCTACTAGCGGGAGAAATATGGGCGAGCAGTACTTC. This translates into CASSFPTSGRNMGEQYF. This chain links TRBV7-9 with TRBJ2-7, with 11 nucleotides matching TRBD2. In germline, CDR1 is SEHNR, CDR2 FQNEAQ (reference sequence). J was trimmed by 6 bases and V by 3 bases; bases with no gene match: 13. This CDR3 has 17 residues.

The V and J genes are TRBV9 and TRBJ2-3; D possibly corresponds to TRBD2 (6 bases). CDR3 length equals 14 residues. Trimming cost V 4 bases and J 6 bases, with 15 bases left between them. Germline V gene data show CDR1 as SGDLS and CDR2 as YYNGEE. The CDR3 sequence is CASSRGGLQDTQYF. In DNA, the CDR3 is TGTGCCAGCAGCAGGGGAGGATTGCAGGATACGCAGTATTTT.

V and J are TRBV5-4 and TRBJ1-2, with 9 bases fitting TRBD1. This CDR3 is 14 amino acids long. Germline loops: CDR1 SGHNT, CDR2 YYREEE (reference sequence). Trimming at V came to 4 bases and at J to 0 bases, leaving 1 base not matched to a gene. The CDR3 nucleotides read TGTGCCAGCAGCCGGGACAGGGCTAACTATGGCTACACCTTC. Translating it yields CASSRDRANYGYTF.

V and J are TRBV6-5 and TRBJ1-2; 9 positions match TRBD1. The germline CDR1 and CDR2 sequences are MNHEY and SVGAGI. This CDR3 region has 15 residues. J gave up 4 bases and V 1 base, and 4 bases lay outside the gene matches. The CDR3 nucleotides are TGTGCCAGCAGTTACTTACAGGGGGCGGGCTATGGCTACACCTTC. This gives the protein CASSYLQGAGYGYTF.

The V gene is TRBV9, the J gene TRBJ2-2, with a possible D match to TRBD1 (6 bases). Deletions cut 0 bases from V and 8 bases from J, with 8 bases between. This CDR3 has 13 residues. The V gene's germline CDR1 is SGDLS and CDR2 YYNGEE. The CDR3 region is CASSVGRGGELFF. CDR3 nucleotides: TGTGCCAGCAGCGTAGGCAGGGGAGGGGAGCTGTTTTTT.

This clone came up a few times. This same CDR3 is encoded by further DNA sequences in the sample. The chain recombines TRBV28 with TRBJ1-1; D possibly corresponds to TRBD1 (6 bases). CDR1 is MDHEN, CDR2 SYDVKM, per germline. The CDR3 length is 14 residues. Trimming stripped 6 bases from V and 0 bases from J, with 11 bases between. The CDR3 DNA reads TGTGCCAGCAGCACAGGACAGTTGAACACTGAAGCTTTCTTT. It codes for CASSTGQLNTEAFF. The complete variable domain, with remaining parts taken from reference TRBV28 and TRBJ1-1, reads DVKVTQSSRYLVKRTGEKVFLECVQDMDHENMFWYRQDPGLGLRLIYFSYDVKMKEKGDIPEGYSVSREKKERFSLILESASTNQTSMYLCASSTGQLNTEAFFGQGTRLTVV.

This clone was recorded only once. The V call is TRBV9, the J call TRBJ2-7, with D tentatively TRBD2 (5 bases). Germline lookup yields CDR1 SGDLS and CDR2 YYNGEE. This CDR3 spans 15 amino acids. The V end was cut by 4 bases, the J end by 0 bases, with 14 bases between. DNA of the CDR3: TGTGCCAGCAGCCCCCGGAGCGGAAGCTCCTACGAGCAGTACTTC. Its translation is CASSPRSGSSYEQYF.

CDR3 DNA: TGTGCCAGCAGTTTGCACTCGATCTCCTACGAGCAGTACTTC. It specifies CASSLHSISYEQYF. The chain joins TRBV27 to TRBJ2-7; no reliable D call. In germline, CDR1 is MNHEY, CDR2 SMNVEV (reference sequence). CDR3 length: 14 amino acids. Trimming took 3 bases from V and 0 from J, leaving 9 bases between them.

This sequence joins TRBV19 and TRBJ2-7, with a tentative D call TRBD1 (6 bases). The CDR3 has 13 amino acids. V was cut by 2 bases and J by 3 bases, with 8 bases left in between. Germline CDR1 and CDR2: LNHDA and SQIVND (reference sequence). The CDR3 spells CASSINRDYEQYF. CDR3 nucleotide sequence: TGTGCCAGTAGTATAAACAGGGACTACGAGCAGTACTTC.

The V gene is TRBV19, the J gene TRBJ1-1; no definite D call. This CDR3 comprises 14 residues. Trimming pared 1 base from V and 5 bases from J, leaving 11 bases between. Per germline, CDR1 LNHDA and CDR2 SQIVND (reference sequence). In nucleotides, the CDR3 is TGTGCCAGTAGTATAGGGAGGGCGGAGACTGAAGCTTTCTTT. Translated, it gives CASSIGRAETEAFF. Full variable domain (missing parts from reference TRBV19 and TRBJ1-1): DGGITQSPKYLFRKEGQNVTLSCEQNLNHDAMYWYRQDPGQGLRLIYYSQIVNDFQKGDIAEGYSVSREKKESFPLTVTSAQKNPTAFYLCASSIGRAETEAFFGQGTRLTVV.

This clone was found a few times. J is TRBJ1-1 and V is TRBV5-1; possible D gene TRBD1, 6 bases. The ends were cut back, 0 bases at V and 7 bases at J, with 13 bases in the middle. Looked up from germline, CDR1 is SGHRS and CDR2 is YFSETQ. The CDR3 length is 14 residues. In nucleotides, the CDR3 is TGCGCCAGCAGCTTGGCCGCGGGGGCAGGTGAAGCTTTCTTT. Translating gives CASSLAAGAGEAFF.

V is TRBV18 and J is TRBJ2-6; the match to TRBD1 covers 8 bases. This CDR3 comprises 18 residues. J was trimmed by 0 bases and V by 2 bases; bases with no gene match: 6. Looked up from germline, CDR1 is KGHSH and CDR2 is LQKENI. CDR3: CASSPVQGADSGANVLTF. The DNA of the CDR3 is TGTGCCAGCTCACCAGTTCAGGGGGCGGACTCTGGGGCCAACGTCCTGACTTTC.

The V gene is TRBV5-1, the J gene TRBJ1-1; 10 positions agree with TRBD1. The CDR3 extends over 15 amino acids. CDR1 is SGHRS and CDR2 is YFSETQ in the germline V gene. V lost 3 bases, J lost 1 base, and 3 bases stayed unmatched. In DNA form, the CDR3 reads TGCGCCAGCAGCTCGGGACAGGGGAGGAACACTGAAGCTTTCTTT. This encodes CASSSGQGRNTEAFF.

This chain uses TRBV5-5 with TRBJ2-7, with 12 bases matching TRBD2. The CDR3 has 15 residues. Germline V gene data show CDR1 as SGHKS and CDR2 as YYEKEE (reference sequence). V was pared by 0 bases and J by 3 bases, with 1 base of the junction left unmatched. CDR3: CASSLGLAGVYEQYF. CDR3 DNA: TGTGCCAGCAGCTTGGGACTAGCGGGAGTCTACGAGCAGTACTTC.

V usage is TRBV13 and J usage is TRBJ2-7; D perhaps matches TRBD2 (5 bases). V lost 1 base to trimming and J lost 3 bases, with 22 bases between them. Germline lookup yields CDR1 PRHDT and CDR2 FYEKMQ (reference sequence). There are 18 residues in the CDR3. This CDR3 reads CASSLAPSLPTLYYEQYF. As DNA, the CDR3 is TGTGCCAGCAGCTTAGCTCCTAGCCTACCCACACTATACTACGAGCAGTACTTC.

The gene calls are TRBV27 and TRBJ2-1; 8 positions match TRBD1. CDR1 is MNHEY and CDR2 is SMNVEV in the germline V gene (reference sequence). After removal of 6 bases from V and 3 bases from J, the junction contained 4 bases not matched to a gene. CDR3 length: 14 residues. DNA for the CDR3: TGTGCCAGCAGCTTAGACAGGGGCTACAATGAGCAGTTCTTC. Residues: CASSLDRGYNEQFF.

The rearrangement uses TRBV29-1 and TRBJ1-1; tentative D call: TRBD1 (6 bases). In germline, CDR1 is SQVTM, CDR2 ANQGSEA. The CDR3 consists of 14 residues. With 6 bases removed from V and 1 base from J, the gap between germline ends came to 15 bases. DNA for the CDR3: TGCAGCGTGGCGGCCTCCAGGGGGAACACTGAAGCTTTCTTT. It yields the protein CSVAASRGNTEAFF.

This chain links TRBV30 with TRBJ2-1; a possible D gene is TRBD2 (6 bases). V lost 2 bases and J lost 6, with 14 bases in between. Germline V gene sequence: CDR1 GTSNPN, CDR2 SVGIG (reference sequence). The CDR3 is 14 amino acids. The CDR3 spells CAWSSGAGSNEQFF. The CDR3 nucleotides are TGTGCCTGGAGTTCAGGCGCGGGATCCAATGAGCAGTTCTTC.

The V and J genes are TRBV12-3 or TRBV12-4 and TRBJ1-5; D not resolved. This CDR3 comprises 11 residues. Deletions cut 6 bases from V and 3 bases from J, with 3 bases between. CDR3 residues: CASSFNQPQHF. CDR3 bases: TGTGCCAGCAGCTTCAATCAGCCCCAGCATTTT.

The chain is built from TRBV27 and TRBJ1-1; D is perhaps TRBD1 (5 bases). The ends were cut back, 6 bases at V and 1 base at J, with 12 bases in the middle. CDR1 and CDR2 (germline): MNHEY, SMNVEV (reference sequence). The CDR3 consists of 14 residues. CDR3 bases: TGTGCCAGCAGCCGATGGGGGGGGAACACTGAAGCTTTCTTT. Its translation: CASSRWGGNTEAFF.

V gene TRBV3-1 (or the pseudogene TRBV3-2) combines with J gene TRBJ2-7, with 8 nucleotides matching TRBD2. This CDR3 spans 13 amino acids. The J segment lost 4 bases and the V segment lost 3 bases, leaving 2 bases of the junction unmatched. The germline CDR1 and CDR2 sequences are LGHDT and YNNKEL (reference sequence). CDR3 protein: CASSQGLVYEQYF. The CDR3 DNA is TGTGCCAGCAGCCAGGGACTAGTTTACGAGCAGTACTTC.

The chain recombines TRBV30 with TRBJ1-5; 7 bases line up with TRBD1. Per the germline V gene, CDR1 is GTSNPN and CDR2 is SVGIG (reference sequence). V was pared by 5 bases and J by 2 bases, with 12 bases of the junction left unmatched. The CDR3 is 16 residues long. The chain's CDR3 is CAWSDDGTARNQPQHF. CDR3 nucleotide sequence: TGTGCCTGGTCAGATGATGGGACAGCTCGCAATCAGCCCCAGCATTTT.

With respect to this clone: Other nucleotide sequences in the sample specify the same CDR3. The chain couples TRBV11-3 to TRBJ2-2; TRBD2 aligns across 7 bases. V lost 8 bases and J lost 4; bases outside the gene matches: 7. The CDR3 runs 14 residues. Germline V gene data show CDR1 as SGHNT and CDR2 as YENEEA. CDR3 protein: CASRRGGGTGELFF. The CDR3 coding sequence is TGTGCCAGCCGGCGTGGGGGGGGCACCGGGGAGCTGTTTTTT. The full variable domain, completed using reference TRBV11-3 and TRBJ2-2, is EAGVVQSPRYKIIEKKQPVAFWCNPISGHNTLYWYLQNLGQGPELLIRYENEEAVDDSQLPKDRFSAERLKGVDSTLKIQPAELGDSAVYLCASRRGGGTGELFFGEGSRLTVL.

The chain links TRBV19 to TRBJ2-3; possible D gene TRBD1, 6 bases. The V end lost 6 bases, the J end lost 4 bases, and 11 bases lay between the germline ends. This CDR3 has 13 residues. Looked up from germline, CDR1 is LNHDA and CDR2 is SQIVND (reference sequence). CDR3 nucleotide sequence: TGTGCCAGTAGCCTTAGGACAGCAGATACGCAGTATTTT. This codes for CASSLRTADTQYF. Variable domain in full (rest from reference TRBV19 and TRBJ2-3): DGGITQSPKYLFRKEGQNVTLSCEQNLNHDAMYWYRQDPGQGLRLIYYSQIVNDFQKGDIAEGYSVSREKKESFPLTVTSAQKNPTAFYLCASSLRTADTQYFGPGTRLTVL.

J is TRBJ2-5 and V is TRBV4-1; TRBD2 might be the D (6 bases). Germline lookup yields CDR1 MGHRA and CDR2 YSYEKL. Trimming stripped 4 bases from V and 4 bases from J, with 16 bases between. The CDR3 is 15 amino acids. CDR3 nucleotide sequence: TGCGCCAGCAGCCCCTGGGAGGCTAGTGGAGAGACCCAGTACTTC. This codes for CASSPWEASGETQYF.

This chain joins TRBV2 and TRBJ2-7; the match to TRBD2 covers 8 bases. V shed 3 bases and J 2 bases; nucleotides not matched to a gene: 0. The CDR3 covers 13 residues. CDR1 is SNHLY and CDR2 is FYNNEI in the germline V gene. As DNA, the CDR3 is TGTGCCAGCAGTGACGGGGGGGCCTACGAGCAGTACTTC. As protein: CASSDGGAYEQYF.

In nucleotides, the CDR3 is TGTGCCAGCAGCTTTAAGGGACAGGGACGGCGCCCGAGCTCCTACGAGCAGTACTTC. This sequence encodes CASSFKGQGRRPSSYEQYF. The chain uses TRBV5-8 and TRBJ2-7; 9 bases line up with TRBD1. The V gene's germline CDR1 is SGHTS and CDR2 YDEGEE. This CDR3 is built from 19 residues. V lost 2 bases and J lost 0; bases outside the gene matches: 15.